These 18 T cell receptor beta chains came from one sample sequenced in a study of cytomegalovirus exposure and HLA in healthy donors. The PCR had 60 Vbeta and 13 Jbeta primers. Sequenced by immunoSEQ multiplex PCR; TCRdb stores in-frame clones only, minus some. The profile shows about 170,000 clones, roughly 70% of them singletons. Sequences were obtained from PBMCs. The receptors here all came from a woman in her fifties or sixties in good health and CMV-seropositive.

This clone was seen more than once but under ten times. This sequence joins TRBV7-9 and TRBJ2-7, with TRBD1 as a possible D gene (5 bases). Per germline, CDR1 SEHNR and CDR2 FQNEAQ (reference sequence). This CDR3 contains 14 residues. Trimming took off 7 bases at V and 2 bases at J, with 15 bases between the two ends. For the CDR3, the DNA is TGTGCCAGCATAGGACAACTTAATCCCTACGAGCAGTACTTC. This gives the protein CASIGQLNPYEQYF.

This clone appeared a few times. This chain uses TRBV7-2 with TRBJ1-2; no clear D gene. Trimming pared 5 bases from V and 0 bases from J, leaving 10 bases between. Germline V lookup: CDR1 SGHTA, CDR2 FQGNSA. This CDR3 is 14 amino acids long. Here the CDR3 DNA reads TGTGCCAGCAGCCCCGGGTCCTCTAACTATGGCTACACCTTC. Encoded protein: CASSPGSSNYGYTF. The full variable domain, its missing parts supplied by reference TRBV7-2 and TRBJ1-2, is GAGVSQSPSNKVTEKGKDVELRCDPISGHTALYWYRQSLGQGLEFLIYFQGNSAPDKSGLPSDRFSAERTGGSVSTLTIQRTQQEDSAVYLCASSPGSSNYGYTFGSGTRLTVV.

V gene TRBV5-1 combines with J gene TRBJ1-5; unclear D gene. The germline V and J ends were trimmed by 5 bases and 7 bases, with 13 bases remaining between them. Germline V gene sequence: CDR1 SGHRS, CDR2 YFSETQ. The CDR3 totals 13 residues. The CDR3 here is CASSWSPEQPQHF. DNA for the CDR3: TGCGCCAGCAGTTGGAGCCCAGAACAGCCCCAGCATTTT.

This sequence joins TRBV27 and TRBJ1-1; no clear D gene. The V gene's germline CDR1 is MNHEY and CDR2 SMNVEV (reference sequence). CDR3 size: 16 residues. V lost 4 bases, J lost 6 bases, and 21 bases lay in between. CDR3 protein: CASSSVGGLVSAEAFF. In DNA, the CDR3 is TGTGCCAGCAGTTCAGTCGGCGGGTTAGTGTCCGCTGAAGCTTTCTTT.

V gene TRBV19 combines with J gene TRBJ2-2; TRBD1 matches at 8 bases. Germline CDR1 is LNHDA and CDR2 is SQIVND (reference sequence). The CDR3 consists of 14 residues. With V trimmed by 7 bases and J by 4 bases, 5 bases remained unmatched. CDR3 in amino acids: CASTPTGVTGELFF. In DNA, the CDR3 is TGTGCCAGTACCCCGACAGGGGTCACCGGGGAGCTGTTTTTT.

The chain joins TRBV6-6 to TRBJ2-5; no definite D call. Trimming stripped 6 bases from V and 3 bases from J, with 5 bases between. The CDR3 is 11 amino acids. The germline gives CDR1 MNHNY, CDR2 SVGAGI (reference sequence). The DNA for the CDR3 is TGTGCCAGCAGGCGTGAAGAGACCCAGTACTTC. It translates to CASRREETQYF.

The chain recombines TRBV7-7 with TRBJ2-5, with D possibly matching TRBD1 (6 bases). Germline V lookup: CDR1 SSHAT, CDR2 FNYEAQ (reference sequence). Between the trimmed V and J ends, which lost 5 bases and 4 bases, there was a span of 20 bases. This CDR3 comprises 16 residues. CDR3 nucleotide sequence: TGTGCCAGCAGCATGCTCGGGACACCCGGAGGAGAGACCCAGTACTTC. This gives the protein CASSMLGTPGGETQYF.

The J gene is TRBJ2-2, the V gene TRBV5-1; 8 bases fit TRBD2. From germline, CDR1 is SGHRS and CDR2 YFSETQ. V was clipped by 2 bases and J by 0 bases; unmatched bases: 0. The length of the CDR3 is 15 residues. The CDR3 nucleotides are TGCGCCAGCAGCTTACTAGCGGCGAACACCGGGGAGCTGTTTTTT. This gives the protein CASSLLAANTGELFF.

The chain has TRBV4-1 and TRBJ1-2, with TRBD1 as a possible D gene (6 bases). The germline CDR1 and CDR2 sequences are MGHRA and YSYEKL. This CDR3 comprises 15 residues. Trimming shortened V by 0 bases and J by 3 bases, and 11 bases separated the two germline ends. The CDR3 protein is CASSQEGAGHYGYTF. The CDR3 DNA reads TGCGCCAGCAGCCAAGAGGGGGCAGGGCACTATGGCTACACCTTC.

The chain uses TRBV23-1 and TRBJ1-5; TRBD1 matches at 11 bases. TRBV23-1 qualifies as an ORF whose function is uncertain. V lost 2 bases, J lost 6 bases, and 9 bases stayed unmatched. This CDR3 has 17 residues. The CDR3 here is CASSQPRPGQGVQPQHF. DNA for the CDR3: TGCGCCAGCAGTCAACCCCGACCGGGACAGGGGGTTCAGCCCCAGCATTTT.

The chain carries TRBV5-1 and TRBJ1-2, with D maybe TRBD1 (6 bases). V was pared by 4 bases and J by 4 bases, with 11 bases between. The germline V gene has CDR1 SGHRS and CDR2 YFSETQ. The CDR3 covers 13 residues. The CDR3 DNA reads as TGCGCCAGCAGCCATGACAGGACCTATGGCTACACCTTC. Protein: CASSHDRTYGYTF.

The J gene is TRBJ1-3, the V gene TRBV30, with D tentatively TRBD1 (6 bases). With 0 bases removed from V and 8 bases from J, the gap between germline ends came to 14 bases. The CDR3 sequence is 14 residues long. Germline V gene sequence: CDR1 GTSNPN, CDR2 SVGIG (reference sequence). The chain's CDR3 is CAWSVGQPRDTIYF. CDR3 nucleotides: TGTGCCTGGAGTGTAGGACAGCCACGGGACACCATATATTTT. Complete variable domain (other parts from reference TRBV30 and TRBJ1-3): SQTIHQWPATLVQPVGSPLSLECTVEGTSNPNLYWYRQAAGRGLQLLFYSVGIGQISSEVPQNLSASRPQDRQFILSSKKLLLSDSGFYLCAWSVGQPRDTIYFGEGSWLTVV.

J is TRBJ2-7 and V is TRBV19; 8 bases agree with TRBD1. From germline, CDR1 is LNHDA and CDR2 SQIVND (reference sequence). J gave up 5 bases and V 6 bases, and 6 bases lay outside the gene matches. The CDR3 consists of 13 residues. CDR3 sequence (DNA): TGTGCCAGTAGCCTGACAGGGGCAAACGAGCAGTACTTC. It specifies CASSLTGANEQYF.

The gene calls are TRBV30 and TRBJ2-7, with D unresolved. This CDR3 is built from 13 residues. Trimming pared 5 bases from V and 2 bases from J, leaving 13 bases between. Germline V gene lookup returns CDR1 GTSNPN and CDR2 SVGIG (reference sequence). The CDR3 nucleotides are TGTGCCTGGGCACCCCGACGGGCCTACGAGCAGTACTTC. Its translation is CAWAPRRAYEQYF. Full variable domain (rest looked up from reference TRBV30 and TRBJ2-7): SQTIHQWPATLVQPVGSPLSLECTVEGTSNPNLYWYRQAAGRGLQLLFYSVGIGQISSEVPQNLSASRPQDRQFILSSKKLLLSDSGFYLCAWAPRRAYEQYFGPGTRLTVT.

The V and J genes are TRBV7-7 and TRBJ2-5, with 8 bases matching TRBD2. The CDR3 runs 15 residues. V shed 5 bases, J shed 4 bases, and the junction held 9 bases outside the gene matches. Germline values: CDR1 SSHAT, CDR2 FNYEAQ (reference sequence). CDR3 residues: CASSPRGGWGETQYF. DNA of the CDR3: TGTGCCAGCAGCCCTCGGGGGGGTTGGGGAGAGACCCAGTACTTC.

The CDR3, as DNA: TGTGCCAGCAACGCCCAGGGGGCAGGAGAGACCCAGTACTTC. Protein sequence: CASNAQGAGETQYF. The chain joins TRBV7-8 to TRBJ2-5; 8 bases fit TRBD1. V lost 7 bases, J lost 4 bases, and 8 bases stayed unmatched. The CDR3 contains 14 residues. Germline CDR1 SGHVS, CDR2 FQNEAQ.

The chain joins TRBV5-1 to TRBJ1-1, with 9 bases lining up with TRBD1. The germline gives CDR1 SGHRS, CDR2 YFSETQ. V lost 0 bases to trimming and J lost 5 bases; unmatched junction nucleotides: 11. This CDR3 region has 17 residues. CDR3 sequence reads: CASSLEFGRTGETEAFF. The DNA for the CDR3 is TGCGCCAGCAGCTTGGAGTTCGGTAGGACAGGGGAGACTGAAGCTTTCTTT.

The CDR3 DNA reads TGTGCCAGCAGGGCAGGGATAAACACTGAAGCTTTCTTT. It is translated as CASRAGINTEAFF. This chain joins TRBV6-5 and TRBJ1-1; a possible D gene is TRBD1 (5 bases). Trimming cost V 6 bases and J 2 bases, with 10 bases left between them. Germline-derived CDR1 and CDR2 are MNHEY and SVGAGI. This CDR3 has 13 residues.